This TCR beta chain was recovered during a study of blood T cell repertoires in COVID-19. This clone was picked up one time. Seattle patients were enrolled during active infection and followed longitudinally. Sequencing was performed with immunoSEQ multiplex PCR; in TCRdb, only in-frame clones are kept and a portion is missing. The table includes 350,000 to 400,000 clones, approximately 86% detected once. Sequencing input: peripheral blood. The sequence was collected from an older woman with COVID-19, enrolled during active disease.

CDR3 region: CASSPDWSSYNEQFF. For the CDR3, the DNA is TGTGCCAGCAGCCCGGACTGGAGCTCCTACAATGAGCAGTTCTTC. The rearrangement joins TRBV11-2 to TRBJ2-1; perhaps TRBD2 as D (5 bases). Germline V gene lookup returns CDR1 SGHAT and CDR2 FQNNGV. Trimming cost V 5 bases and J 0 bases, with 11 bases left between them. The CDR3 consists of 15 residues.